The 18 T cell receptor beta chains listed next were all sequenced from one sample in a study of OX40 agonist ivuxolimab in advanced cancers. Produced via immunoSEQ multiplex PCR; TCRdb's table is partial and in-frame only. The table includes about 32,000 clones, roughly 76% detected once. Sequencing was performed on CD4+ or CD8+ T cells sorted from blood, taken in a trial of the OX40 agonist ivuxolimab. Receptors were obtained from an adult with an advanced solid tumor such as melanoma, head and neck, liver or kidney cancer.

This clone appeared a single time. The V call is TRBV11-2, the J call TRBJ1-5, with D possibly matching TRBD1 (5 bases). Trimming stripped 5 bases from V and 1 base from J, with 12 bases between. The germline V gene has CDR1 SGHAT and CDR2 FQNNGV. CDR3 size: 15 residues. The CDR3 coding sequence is TGTGCCAGCAGCGACGGGACGGTGAGCAATCAGCCCCAGCATTTT. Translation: CASSDGTVSNQPQHF.

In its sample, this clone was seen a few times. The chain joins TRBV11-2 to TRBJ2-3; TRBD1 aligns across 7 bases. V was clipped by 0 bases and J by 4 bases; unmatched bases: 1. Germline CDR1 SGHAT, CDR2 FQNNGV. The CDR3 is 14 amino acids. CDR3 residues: CASSLDRGSDTQYF. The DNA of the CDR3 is TGTGCCAGCAGCTTAGACAGGGGGTCAGATACGCAGTATTTT.

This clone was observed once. In DNA form, the CDR3 reads TGTGCCAGCAGCCCCGGGGTCAGAGGGAGCTCACCCCTCCACTTT. This gives the protein CASSPGVRGSSPLHF. The genes are TRBV7-2 and TRBJ1-6; D uncertain. Germline V gene sequence: CDR1 SGHTA, CDR2 FQGNSA. Trimming removed 5 bases at V and 10 bases at J, with 18 bases between. The CDR3 covers 15 residues.

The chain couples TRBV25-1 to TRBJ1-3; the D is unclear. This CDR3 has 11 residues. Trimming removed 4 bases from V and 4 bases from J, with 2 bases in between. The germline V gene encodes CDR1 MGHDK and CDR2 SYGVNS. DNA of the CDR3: TGTGCCAGCAGTGCCGGAAACACCATATATTTT. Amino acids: CASSAGNTIYF.

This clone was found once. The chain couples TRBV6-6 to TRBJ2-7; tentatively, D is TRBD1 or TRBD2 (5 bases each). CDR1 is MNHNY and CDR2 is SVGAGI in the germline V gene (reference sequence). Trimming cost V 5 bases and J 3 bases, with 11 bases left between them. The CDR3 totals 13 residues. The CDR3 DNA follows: TGTGCCAGCAGTCGGGGACCGGACTACGAGCAGTACTTC. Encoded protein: CASSRGPDYEQYF.

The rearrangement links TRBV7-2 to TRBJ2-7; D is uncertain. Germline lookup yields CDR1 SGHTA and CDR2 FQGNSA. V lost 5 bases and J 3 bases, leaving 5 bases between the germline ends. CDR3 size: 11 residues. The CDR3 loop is CASSPNYEQYF. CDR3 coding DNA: TGTGCCAGCAGCCCAAACTACGAGCAGTACTTC.

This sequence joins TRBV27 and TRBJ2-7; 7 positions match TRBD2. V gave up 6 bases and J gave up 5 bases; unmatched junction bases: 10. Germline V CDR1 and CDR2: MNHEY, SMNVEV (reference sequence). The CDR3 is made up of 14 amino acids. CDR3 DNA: TGTGCCAGCAGCCCCGGGACTATATCCCACGAGCAGTACTTC. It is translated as CASSPGTISHEQYF.

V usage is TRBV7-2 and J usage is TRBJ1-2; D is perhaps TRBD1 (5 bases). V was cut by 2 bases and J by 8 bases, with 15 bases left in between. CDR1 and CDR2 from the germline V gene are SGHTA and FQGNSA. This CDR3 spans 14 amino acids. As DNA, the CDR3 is TGTGCCAGCAGCTTACGACAGATCCTATTGGGCTACACCTTC. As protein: CASSLRQILLGYTF.

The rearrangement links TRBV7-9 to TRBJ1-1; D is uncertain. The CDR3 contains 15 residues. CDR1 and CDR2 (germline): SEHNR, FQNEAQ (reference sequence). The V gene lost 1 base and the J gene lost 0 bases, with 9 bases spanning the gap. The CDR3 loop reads CASSLDPLLNTEAFF. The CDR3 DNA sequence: TGTGCCAGCAGCTTAGATCCGTTACTGAACACTGAAGCTTTCTTT.

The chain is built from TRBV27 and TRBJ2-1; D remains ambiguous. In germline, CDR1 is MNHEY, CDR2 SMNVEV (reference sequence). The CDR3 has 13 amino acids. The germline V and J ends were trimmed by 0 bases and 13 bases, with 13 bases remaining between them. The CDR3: CASSLSGFSLQFF. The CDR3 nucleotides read TGTGCCAGCAGTTTATCCGGGTTCTCCCTCCAGTTCTTC.

The CDR3, as DNA: TGTGCCAGTATGAATCGGGACGGCCAAAACATTCAGTACTTC. Residues: CASMNRDGQNIQYF. The chain couples TRBV19 to TRBJ2-4; D is perhaps TRBD1 or TRBD2 (5 bases each). Germline V CDR1 and CDR2: LNHDA, SQIVND (reference sequence). Trimming took 7 bases from V and 5 from J, leaving 15 bases between them. The CDR3 contains 14 residues.

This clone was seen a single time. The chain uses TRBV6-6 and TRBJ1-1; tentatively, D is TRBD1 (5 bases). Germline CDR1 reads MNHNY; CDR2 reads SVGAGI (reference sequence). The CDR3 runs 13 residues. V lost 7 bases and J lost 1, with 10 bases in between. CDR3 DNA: TGTGCCAGCACCGACAGACAGAACACTGAAGCTTTCTTT. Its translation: CASTDRQNTEAFF.

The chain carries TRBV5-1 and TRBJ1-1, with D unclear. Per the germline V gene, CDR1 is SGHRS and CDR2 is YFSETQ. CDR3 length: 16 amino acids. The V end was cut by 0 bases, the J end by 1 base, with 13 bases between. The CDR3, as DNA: TGCGCCAGCAGCTTGGCCGGGTCAATTTGGAACACTGAAGCTTTCTTT. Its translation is CASSLAGSIWNTEAFF.

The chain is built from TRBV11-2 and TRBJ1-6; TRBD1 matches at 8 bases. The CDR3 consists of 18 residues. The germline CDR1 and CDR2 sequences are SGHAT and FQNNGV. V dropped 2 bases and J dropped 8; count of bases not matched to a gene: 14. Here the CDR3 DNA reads TGTGCCAGCAGCTTAAACCTCGTGGCAGGGGGCGCAGATTCACCCCTCCACTTT. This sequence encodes CASSLNLVAGGADSPLHF.

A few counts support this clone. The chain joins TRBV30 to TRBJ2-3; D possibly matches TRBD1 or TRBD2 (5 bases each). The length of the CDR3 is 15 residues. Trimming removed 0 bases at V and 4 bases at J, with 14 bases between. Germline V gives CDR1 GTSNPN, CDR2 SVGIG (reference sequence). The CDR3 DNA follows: TGTGCCTGGAGTGTACCAGGGTCGAGGGCAGATACGCAGTATTTT. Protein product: CAWSVPGSRADTQYF.

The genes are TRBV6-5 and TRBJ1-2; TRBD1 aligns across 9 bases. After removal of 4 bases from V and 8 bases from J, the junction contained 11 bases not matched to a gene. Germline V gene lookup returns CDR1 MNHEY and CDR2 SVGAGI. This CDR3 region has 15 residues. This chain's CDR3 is CASSSGTGLVRGYTF. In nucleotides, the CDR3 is TGTGCCAGCAGTTCCGGGACAGGGTTAGTCAGGGGCTACACCTTC.

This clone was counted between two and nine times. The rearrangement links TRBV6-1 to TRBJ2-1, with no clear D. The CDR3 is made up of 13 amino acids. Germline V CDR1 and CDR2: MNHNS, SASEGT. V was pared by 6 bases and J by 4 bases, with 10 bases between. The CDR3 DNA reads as TGTGCCAGCAGCCGGCGAGAGTACAATGAGCAGTTCTTC. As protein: CASSRREYNEQFF.

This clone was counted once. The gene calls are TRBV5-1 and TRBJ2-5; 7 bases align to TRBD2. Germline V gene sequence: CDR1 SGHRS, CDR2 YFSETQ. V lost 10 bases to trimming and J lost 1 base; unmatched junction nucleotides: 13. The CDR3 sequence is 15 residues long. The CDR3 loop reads CAGSGEGGPQETQYF. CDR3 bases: TGCGCCGGCTCGGGGGAGGGAGGCCCCCAAGAGACCCAGTACTTC.